Listed below are T cell receptor beta chains from one sample, sequenced in a study of T cell responses to AZD1222 COVID-19 vaccine. Repertoires were generated with immunoSEQ multiplex PCR, while TCRdb's copy carries only in-frame clones and drops some. The data contain over 100,000 clones, 84% of them singletons. This specimen was peripheral blood, taken on day 0 of AZD1222 vaccination. These receptors originate from an adult in good health. Each CDR3 is given with its conserved first and last residue. D genes are given only for firm matches. Clone size is shown for a subset of rows, as once, few, many or a class of expanded clone.

J gene | clone size | D gene | V gene | CDR3 protein | CDR3 DNA
TRBJ2-5 | NA | NA | TRBV11-2 | CASSGGVTETQYF | TGTGCCAGCAGTGGCGGGGTCACAGAGACCCAGTACTTC
TRBJ2-7 | NA | NA | TRBV28 | CASSSEDYEQYF | TGTGCCAGCAGTTCTGAGGATTACGAGCAGTACTTC
TRBJ1-1 | NA | TRBD1 | TRBV11-3 | CASSESRDRIWTEAFF | TGTGCCAGCAGCGAGTCCCGGGACAGGATCTGGACTGAAGCTTTCTTT
TRBJ1-5 | NA | NA | TRBV5-8 | CASRPEAQPQHF | TGTGCCAGCAGACCCGAGGCTCAGCCCCAGCATTTT
TRBJ1-3 | NA | NA | TRBV9 | CASSVAAGSVNTIYF | TGTGCCAGCAGCGTAGCGGCAGGATCTGTAAACACCATATATTTT
TRBJ2-2 | NA | NA | TRBV10-1 | CASRGDTNTGELFF | TGCGCCAGCCGAGGGGATACGAACACCGGGGAGCTGTTTTTT
TRBJ1-2 | NA | NA | TRBV5-4 | CASSPDINYGYTF | TGTGCCAGCAGCCCAGACATTAACTATGGCTACACCTTC
TRBJ1-1 | few | TRBD1 | TRBV7-9 | CARGNWDRVTRAFF | TGTGCCAGGGGCAATTGGGACAGGGTTACTCGAGCTTTCTTT
TRBJ2-7 | NA | NA | TRBV28 | CASSLRNYEQYF | TGTGCCAGCAGTTTAAGGAACTACGAGCAGTACTTC
TRBJ1-1 | NA | NA | TRBV5-3 | CARRYEKGIAFF | TGTGCCAGAAGATACGAGAAAGGTATCGCTTTCTTT
TRBJ2-2 | NA | NA | TRBV6-2/TRBV6-3 | CASSFLDGTGELFF | TGTGCCAGCAGTTTCCTAGACGGCACCGGGGAGCTGTTTTTT
TRBJ1-6 | NA | NA | TRBV6-5 | CASSISQGNSPLHF | TGTGCCAGCAGTATCAGCCAGGGGAATTCACCCCTCCACTTT
TRBJ2-2 | NA | TRBD1 | TRBV15 | CATSSDRGLGGELFF | TGTGCCACCAGCAGCGACAGGGGGCTTGGCGGGGAGCTGTTTTTT
TRBJ2-5 | NA | NA | TRBV19 | CASSISGDQETQYF | TGTGCCAGTAGTATATCGGGGGACCAAGAGACCCAGTACTTC
TRBJ2-7 | NA | TRBD2 | TRBV11-1 | CASSLGTSAYEQYF | TGTGCCAGCAGCTTAGGAACTAGCGCCTACGAGCAGTACTTC
TRBJ2-1 | NA | TRBD2 | TRBV28 | CASRTSGSRNEQFF | TGTGCCAGCAGGACTAGCGGGAGTCGCAATGAGCAGTTCTTC
TRBJ1-3 | NA | NA | TRBV5-8 | CASSLGGLSSGNTIYF | TGTGCCAGCAGCTTGGGGGGACTAAGCTCTGGAAACACCATATATTTT
TRBJ2-2 | NA | TRBD2 | TRBV5-1 | CASEGSAGLTGELFF | TGCGCCAGCGAGGGGTCAGCGGGGCTCACCGGGGAGCTGTTTTTT
TRBJ2-2 | NA | NA | TRBV9 | CASSVGGVSGELFF | TGTGCCAGCAGCGTAGGGGGCGTTAGCGGGGAGCTGTTTTTT
TRBJ2-1 | NA | NA | TRBV5-1 | CASSLGYGGNEQFF | TGCGCCAGCAGCTTGGGGTACGGGGGCAATGAGCAGTTCTTC
TRBJ2-7 | NA | NA | TRBV6-2/TRBV6-3 | CASSKPAGTYEQYF | TGTGCCAGCAGTAAACCCGCGGGGACGTACGAGCAGTACTTC
TRBJ2-4 | NA | NA | TRBV3-1/TRBV3-2 | CASSQGLAKNIQYF | TGTGCCAGCAGCCAAGGATTAGCCAAAAACATTCAGTACTTC
TRBJ1-1 | NA | NA | TRBV5-3 | CARKVGAFF | TGTGCCAGAAAGGTGGGAGCTTTCTTT
TRBJ1-2 | once | NA | TRBV29-1 | CSVDHGAGDYGYTF | TGCAGCGTTGATCACGGGGCTGGGGACTATGGCTACACCTTC
TRBJ1-5 | NA | NA | TRBV11-3 | CASSQDSNQPQHF | TGTGCCAGCAGTCAAGATAGCAATCAGCCCCAGCATTTT
TRBJ1-5 | NA | NA | TRBV5-8 | CASSGVSVRVQPQHF | TGTGCCAGCAGCGGTGTCTCGGTACGGGTCCAGCCCCAGCATTTT
TRBJ2-3 | NA | TRBD2 | TRBV24-1 | CATSELGLAGTDTQYF | TGTGCCACCAGTGAACTAGGACTAGCGGGCACAGATACGCAGTATTTT
TRBJ2-2 | NA | TRBD2 | TRBV2 | CASKETSGGPSNTGELFF | TGTGCCAGCAAAGAGACTAGCGGGGGGCCCTCGAACACCGGGGAGCTGTTTTTT
TRBJ1-1 | NA | NA | TRBV27 | CASSPWTENTEAFF | TGTGCCAGCAGTCCATGGACAGAGAACACTGAAGCTTTCTTT
TRBJ2-5 | NA | TRBD2 | TRBV2 | CASQKSGTSGRETQYF | TGTGCCAGCCAAAAATCCGGGACTAGCGGGAGAGAGACCCAGTACTTC
TRBJ2-1 | NA | NA | TRBV11-3 | CASSLDSGSTEQFF | TGTGCCAGCAGCTTAGATTCTGGCTCCACTGAGCAGTTCTTC
TRBJ2-3 | NA | NA | TRBV19 | CASSIPPVGSRSTDTQYF | TGTGCCAGTAGTATTCCTCCGGTGGGTAGTCGGAGCACAGATACGCAGTATTTT